This TCR beta chain was retrieved from a study of Ad26.COV2.S vaccination and SARS-CoV-2 variants. Background on the study: Donor joined the COV1001 Ad26.COV2.S trial arm. Ad26.COV2.S, an intramuscular injection, was given once or twice 56 days apart.

Indicated treatment: some 20 received Ad26.COV2.S at low or high dose, single or two shots; roughly 5 received placebo; per-sample allocation not given. On day 63 after the first injection, vaccine and placebo recipients gave samples. Participants' vaccine, an Ad26 vector, delivered Wuhan-strain SARS-CoV-2 spike. V gave up 2 bases and J gave up 7 bases, with 7 bases separating them. Germline CDR1 and CDR2: MGHRA and YSYEKL. This CDR3 region has 12 residues. Some clones are missing from TCRdb's copy, which holds only in-frame ones; the method was immunoSEQ multiplex PCR. The profile shows about 440,000 clones, approximately 90% of them singletons.

The gene calls are TRBV4-1 and TRBJ2-3; D uncertain. The sample here was peripheral blood, taken in a trial of Ad26.COV2.S vaccine versus placebo. The source of this sequence is a person between 18 and 65 years old who received the Ad26.COV2.S COVID-19 vaccine or a placebo. The CDR3 protein is CASSQLTYTQYF. The CDR3 nucleotides are TGCGCCAGCAGCCAATTGACATATACGCAGTATTTT.